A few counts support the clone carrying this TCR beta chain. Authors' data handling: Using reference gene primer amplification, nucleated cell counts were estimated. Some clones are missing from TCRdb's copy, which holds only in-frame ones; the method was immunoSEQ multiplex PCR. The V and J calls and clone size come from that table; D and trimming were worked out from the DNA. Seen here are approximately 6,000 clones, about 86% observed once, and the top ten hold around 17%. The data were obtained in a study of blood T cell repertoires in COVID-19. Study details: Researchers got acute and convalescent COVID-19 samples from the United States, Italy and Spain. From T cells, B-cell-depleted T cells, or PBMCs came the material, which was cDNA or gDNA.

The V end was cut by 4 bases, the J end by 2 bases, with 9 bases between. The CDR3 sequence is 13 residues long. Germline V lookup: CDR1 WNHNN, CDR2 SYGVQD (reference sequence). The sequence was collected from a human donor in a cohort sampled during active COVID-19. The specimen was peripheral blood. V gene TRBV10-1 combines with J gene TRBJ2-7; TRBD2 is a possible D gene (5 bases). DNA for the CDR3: TGCGCCAGCAGTGGAAGCGGTACCTACGAGCAGTACTTC. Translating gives CASSGSGTYEQYF.